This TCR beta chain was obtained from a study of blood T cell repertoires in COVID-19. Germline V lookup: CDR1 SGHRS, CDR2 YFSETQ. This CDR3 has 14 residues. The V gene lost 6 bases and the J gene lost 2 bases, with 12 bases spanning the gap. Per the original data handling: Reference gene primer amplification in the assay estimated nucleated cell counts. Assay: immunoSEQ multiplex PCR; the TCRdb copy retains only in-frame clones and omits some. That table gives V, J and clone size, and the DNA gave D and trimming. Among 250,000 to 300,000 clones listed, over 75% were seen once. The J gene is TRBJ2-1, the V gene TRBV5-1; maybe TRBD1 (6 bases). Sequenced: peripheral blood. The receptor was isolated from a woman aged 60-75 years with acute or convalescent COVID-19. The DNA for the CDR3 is TGCGCCAGCATCCCCGGGACAACCTACAATGAGCAGTTCTTC. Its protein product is CASIPGTTYNEQFF.